This TCR beta chain was found in a study of blood T cell repertoires in COVID-19. The method was immunoSEQ multiplex PCR; TCRdb's version includes in-frame clones alone and lacks a portion of them. The sample shows roughly 310,000 clones, roughly nine tenths of them seen only once. The germline V gene has CDR1 MNHEY and CDR2 SVGAGI. There are 15 residues in the CDR3. After removal of 5 bases from V and 5 bases from J, the junction contained 7 bases not matched to a gene. Sequences were obtained from peripheral blood. The receptor's source is a woman aged 25 to 39 with COVID-19, enrolled during active disease. The rearrangement links TRBV6-5 to TRBJ1-5; TRBD1 aligns across 9 bases. CDR3 residues: CASSPSGTGHQPQHF. CDR3 DNA sequence: TGTGCCAGCAGTCCTTCCGGGACAGGGCATCAGCCCCAGCATTTT.